This T cell receptor beta chain was observed in a study of early T cells in non-severe SARS-CoV-2 infection. Turning to the study itself: With bulk RNA from unsorted whole blood as input, sequencing yielded unpaired chains. Study-wide results and limits: Lookups in VDJdb leaned toward anti-spike CD8 responses and missed private and CD4 specificities.

On this clonotype itself: The antigen remains unidentified.

Each cDNA molecule carried a unique molecular identifier. One entry per CDR3 protein results from TCRdb running MiXCR on the 5' RACE reads. This sample carries tens of thousands of distinct CDR3 sequences, roughly 15% of them seen once, and the ten largest clones take less than 5%. The CDR3 has 12 residues. V lost 6 bases, J lost 2 bases, and 10 bases lay in between. Germline CDR1 is SQVTM and CDR2 is ANQGSEA. Sequences were derived from whole blood, sampled at baseline. This sequence was found in an adult who was a healthcare worker with PCR-confirmed SARS-CoV-2 infection or an uninfected control (not recorded which). The V call is TRBV29-1, the J call TRBJ2-5; D could derive from TRBD1 or TRBD2 (5 bases each). The CDR3, as DNA: TGCAGCGTGGGGGAAGCTCAAGAGACCCAGTACTTC. Translation: CSVGEAQETQYF.